This T cell receptor (beta chain) was found in a study of T cells in Graves' hyperthyroidism and ophthalmopathy (dated 2019 in TCRdb). Regarding the research as a whole: Peripheral blood samples were taken at initial diagnosis, before any treatment was given. To identify distinguishing TCR V-J signatures, a discovery cohort of about 100 patients was used, comprising fewer than 45 with Graves' ophthalmopathy and about 59 with stable Graves' hyperthyroidism. An independent validation cohort of 18 to 20 hyperthyroidism patients and 17 patients who later progressed to ophthalmopathy tested prospective prediction of ophthalmopathy. The 80 to 100 discovery patients were randomly divided into training and test sets at a 7:3 ratio. In addition, the study compared T-cell repertoires in thyroid tissue and in blood from roughly six Graves' hyperthyroidism patients. Once sampling was done, hyperthyroidism patients were given methimazole at a starting dose of 30 mg daily, whereas ophthalmopathy patients were given high-dose intravenous methylprednisolone. According to the paper, TCR Vbeta CDR3 sequencing was carried out on around 140 peripheral blood samples, which came from 40 to 45 ophthalmopathy, roughly 75 hyperthyroidism and about 17 progressor patients.

This clonotype was counted ten times or more. This clone's antigen is unknown. Base qualities are not provided; no much larger clone lies one nucleotide away. Graves' hyperthyroidism was defined as stable when no progression to ophthalmopathy occurred over 18 months of follow-up. Hyperthyroidism patients were aged 18 to 65 years and newly diagnosed, with disease duration of less than 2 months. Exclusion was applied to patients with uncontrolled infections, other autoimmune diseases, pregnancy or lactation. Diagnoses relied on clinical symptoms, serum thyroxine and TRAb, thyroid ultrasound and orbital computed tomography. PBMCs were isolated from around 10 ml of fresh peripheral blood by Ficoll-Paque density gradient centrifugation. Total RNA was extracted with Trizol reagent, and quality was checked on an Agilent 2100 Bioanalyzer. The investigation overall reported the following: Most expanded thyroid clonotypes (frequency above 0.001) were also found in blood, which suggests that blood repertoires may mirror thyroid immune responses. In validation, progression to ophthalmopathy was predicted by the model with 70.59% sensitivity and roughly 72% specificity, a median of about 6.8 months before onset. Ophthalmopathy was separated from stable hyperthyroidism by a 13 V-J signature model, with over 85% sensitivity and just over 81% specificity obtained in cross-validation and 80%/75% obtained in testing. No statistical method was used to fix the sample size in advance, and group allocation was not hidden from the investigators.

TCR beta CDR3 regions were amplified from RNA transcripts. A first-round RT-PCR of the TCR CDR3 used the HTBI primer set with the Qiagen OneStep RT-PCR kit. The libraries were constructed in a second round of multiplex PCR and then size-selected and purified. The libraries were sequenced on an Illumina HiSeq2000 using paired-end 100 bp reads. Per the authors' processing: Raw data were processed with SOAPnuke, discarding reads with adapters, uncalled bases, mean Phred below 15, or no exact constant-primer or identifier match. COPE v1.2.5 was used to merge the high-quality paired reads, and each unique nucleotide sequence was defined as a clonotype. MiTCR v1.1 was used to align the clonotypes against IMGT TRBV, TRBD and TRBJ reference segments. The analysis was restricted to V-J combinations with a frequency above 0.0001, which together covered just over 98% of the repertoires. A TCS score was defined as the ratio between F50 (clonal expansion) and ExV (chaos), using BLOSUM62-based TCRdist between CDR3 peptides within each V-J. Welch's t-statistics and random forest reduced roughly 500 V-J features to 13, which were used in a naive Bayes classifier (R e1071). The raw public reads went through TCRdb reprocessing: fastp at Q25, MiXCR clone calling, in-frame beta chains kept. Each CDR3 protein gets just one entry, which takes the most common genes and DNA from the rows behind it. The V and J calls come from TCRdb's annotation, not from the publication. Here the sample has some 620,000 distinct CDR3 sequences; under 20% occur a single time. Less than 4.5% of the sample belongs to the ten largest clones.

From V the trimming removes 1 base and from J it removes 3 bases, while the gene matches leave 2 bases of the junction unaccounted for. There are 15 amino acids in the CDR3, from cysteine to phenylalanine inclusive. Only the CDR3 part of the read is kept: 45 bases, read in frame from the first base. Sequences MDHEN (CDR1) and SYDVKM (CDR2) are obtained from the germline V gene. The receptor was derived from a woman aged 30 to 39 with Graves' hyperthyroidism. The chain uses TRBV28 and TRBJ2-7; the junction holds 11 bases that match TRBD1. The specimen sequenced was blood. CDR3 region: CASSLSGTGGYEQYF. The nucleotides read TGTGCCAGCAGTTTATCAGGGACAGGGGGCTACGAGCAGTACTTC.